This is a list of T cell receptor beta chains from one sample in a study of response to subunit inactivated influenza vaccine. A single record per CDR3 protein comes from TCRdb applying MiXCR to the RT-PCR reads. Of roughly 650,000 distinct CDR3 sequences listed, approximately 14% are singletons. This specimen consisted of PBMCs from blood, obtained approximately 13 days after vaccination. These TCRs come from a man aged 45-60 years who received an inactivated influenza vaccine. Each CDR3 is given with its conserved first and last residue. A D gene is named only where the DNA matches it firmly. The size field is filled for only some rows; it gives once, few, many or a size class.

V gene	J gene	clone size	D gene	CDR3 protein	CDR3 DNA
TRBV4-3	TRBJ1-5	many	NA	CASSQDPRDNQPQHF	TGCGCCAGCAGCCAAGACCCGCGGGACAATCAGCCCCAGCATTTT
TRBV5-1	TRBJ2-1	once	TRBD2	CASTSGGAVGNEQFF	TGCGCCAGCACTAGCGGGGGGGCCGTCGGAAATGAGCAGTTCTTC
TRBV9	TRBJ2-3	NA	NA	CASSAGVNPGDTQYF	TGTGCCAGCAGCGCGGGAGTGAATCCCGGAGATACGCAGTATTTT
TRBV5-1	TRBJ1-3	NA	NA	CASSLGQENSGNTIYF	TGCGCCAGCAGCTTGGGACAGGAGAACTCTGGAAACACCATATATTTT
TRBV5-4	TRBJ2-2	many	NA	CASSLGVRVNTGELFF	TGTGCCAGCAGCTTGGGCGTCAGGGTAAACACCGGGGAGCTGTTTTTT
TRBV6-2/TRBV6-3	TRBJ2-1	once	NA	CATTETVAYNEQFF	TGTGCCACCACTGAGACAGTGGCCTACAATGAGCAGTTCTTC
TRBV3-1	TRBJ2-3	NA	TRBD2	CASSQEGLAGVTDTQYF	TGTGCCAGCAGCCAAGAGGGACTAGCGGGGGTCACAGATACGCAGTATTTT
TRBV3-1	TRBJ2-1	few	TRBD2	CASSQALSGRYNEQFF	TGTGCCAGCAGCCAAGCGTTAAGCGGGAGGTACAATGAGCAGTTCTTC
TRBV6-5	TRBJ2-1	once	NA	CASSFTGPGEQFF	TGTGCCAGCAGTTTTACAGGGCCGGGTGAGCAGTTCTTC
TRBV7-2	TRBJ2-1	few	TRBD2	CASSLGRLAGAYNEQFF	TGTGCCAGCAGCTTAGGGAGGCTAGCGGGAGCTTACAATGAGCAGTTCTTC
TRBV7-2	TRBJ1-5	few	NA	CASRDHPGQPQHF	TGTGCCAGCAGGGACCACCCTGGTCAGCCCCAGCATTTT
TRBV7-9	TRBJ2-3	few	NA	CASSHLVGGGTDTQYF	TGTGCCAGCAGCCACCTTGTTGGCGGCGGCACAGATACGCAGTATTTT
TRBV5-1	TRBJ2-7	NA	NA	CASSPTIGEQYF	TGCGCCAGCAGCCCGACAATTGGGGAGCAGTACTTC
TRBV24-1	TRBJ2-2	NA	NA	CATSDLGDTGELFF	TGTGCCACCAGTGATTTGGGGGACACCGGGGAGCTGTTTTTT
TRBV4-1	TRBJ2-5	many	TRBD1	CASSQADRGWETQYF	TGCGCCAGCAGCCAGGCTGACAGGGGATGGGAGACCCAGTACTTC
TRBV6-2/TRBV6-3	TRBJ2-7	few	TRBD2	CASSRPGLANYEQYF	TGTGCCAGCAGCCGACCGGGACTAGCGAACTACGAGCAGTACTTC